Included here is one TCR beta chain sequence, with context. Its antigen remains unidentified. The input lacks base qualities; no much larger clone sits a single base away. TCR beta CDR3 regions were amplified from RNA transcripts. The TCR CDR3 was subjected to a first round of RT-PCR using the HTBI primer set and the Qiagen OneStep RT-PCR kit. Libraries were constructed in a second round of multiplex PCR, after which size selection and purification were carried out. Paired-end sequencing of the libraries was performed with 100 bp reads on an Illumina HiSeq2000. The study's own analysis went as follows. SOAPnuke was used to process the raw data, removing reads that contained adapters or uncalled bases, had a mean Phred below 15, or lacked an exact match to the constant primer or identifier. High-quality paired reads were merged using COPE v1.2.5, and each unique nucleotide sequence was defined as a clonotype. MiTCR v1.1 was used to align the clonotypes against IMGT TRBV, TRBD and TRBJ reference segments. The analysis included only V-J combinations with a frequency above 0.0001, which together covered around 99% of the repertoires. A TCS score was defined as the ratio of F50 (clonal expansion) to E x V (chaos), with BLOSUM62-based TCRdist applied between CDR3 peptides within each V-J. Welch's t-statistics and random forest reduced fewer than 600 V-J features to 10 to 15, which were used in a naive Bayes classifier (R e1071). TCRdb itself trimmed the public reads at Q25 with fastp, ran MiXCR and retained productive beta chains. Under each unique CDR3 protein, matching rows form one entry showing the most common genes and DNA. V and J calls and clone size were set by TCRdb, not the authors. Across this sample there are about 300,000 distinct CDR3 sequences, with around 19% seen only once. Roughly 40% of the sample lies in the top ten.

These data belong to a study of T cells in Graves' hyperthyroidism and ophthalmopathy (dated by TCRdb to the late 2010s). With regard to the full study: Peripheral blood was sampled at the time of initial diagnosis, prior to any treatment. To identify distinguishing TCR V-J signatures, a discovery cohort of some 100 patients was used, comprising 43 with Graves' ophthalmopathy and 57 with stable Graves' hyperthyroidism. Prospective prediction of ophthalmopathy was tested in an independent validation cohort consisting of about 20 hyperthyroidism patients and more than 15 patients who later progressed to ophthalmopathy. The roughly 100 discovery patients were divided at random into training and test sets in a 7:3 ratio. Thyroid tissue and blood T-cell repertoires from about six Graves' hyperthyroidism patients were also compared in the study. After sampling, hyperthyroidism patients received methimazole starting at 30 mg daily, and ophthalmopathy patients received high-dose intravenous methylprednisolone. TCR Vbeta CDR3 sequencing of fewer than 150 peripheral blood samples (more than 40 ophthalmopathy, about 80 hyperthyroidism and some 17 progressor patients) is reported in the paper.

What the work shows at the level of the full study, not this receptor alone: No statistical method was used to fix the sample size in advance, and group allocation was not hidden from the investigators. In cross-validation, a model built on a 13 V-J signature told ophthalmopathy apart from stable hyperthyroidism with under 90% sensitivity and about 81% specificity, and in testing the same model reached 80%/75%. Most expanded thyroid clonotypes (frequency above 0.001) were also detected in blood, a finding suggesting that blood repertoires may reflect thyroid immune responses. In validation, the model predicted progression to ophthalmopathy a median of 6.5 months before onset, with over 60% sensitivity and 72.22% specificity.

Ophthalmopathy patients had moderately to severely active disease, Clinical Activity Score of at least 3, NOSPECS grade of at least 4, and duration under 3 months. Patients with uncontrolled infections, other autoimmune diseases, pregnancy or lactation were excluded. Diagnoses relied on clinical symptoms, serum thyroxine and TRAb, thyroid ultrasound and orbital computed tomography. PBMCs were separated from roughly 10 ml of fresh peripheral blood using Ficoll-Paque density gradient centrifugation. Trizol reagent was used to extract total RNA, and RNA quality was then checked on an Agilent 2100 Bioanalyzer. In the germline V gene, CDR1 corresponds to ENHRY and CDR2 to SYGVKD. Reading from cysteine to phenylalanine, the CDR3 counts 15 amino acids. The read is trimmed to its CDR3 DNA, 45 bases read in frame from base 1. Trimming at the junction amounts to 4 bases on V and 0 bases on J, and the germline ends lie 13 bases apart.

This clonotype originated in a man aged 50 to 59 with Graves' ophthalmopathy. Sequenced sample: blood. The V and J genes are TRBV10-3 and TRBJ2-7; perhaps TRBD1 is the D gene, with 6 bases matching. The CDR3 is CAISGDRTSSYEQYF. The sequence in DNA is TGTGCCATCAGTGGTGACAGGACCAGCTCCTACGAGCAGTACTTC.